Presented here are 19 T cell receptor beta chains from one specimen sequenced in a study of blood T cell repertoires in COVID-19. Clones were read by immunoSEQ multiplex PCR, and TCRdb kept only the in-frame ones, dropping some. This table holds fewer than 80,000 clones, approximately 86% found once. Sequences were obtained from peripheral blood. The receptors here all came from a man aged 80 or over with COVID-19, enrolled during active disease.

The chain is built from TRBV19 and TRBJ1-3; D not certain. There are 14 residues in the CDR3. Looked up from germline, CDR1 is LNHDA and CDR2 is SQIVND (reference sequence). V was cut by 1 base and J by 0 bases, with 4 bases left in between. CDR3 bases: TGTGCCAGTAGTATAGCCGTCTCTGGAAACACCATATATTTT. Protein product: CASSIAVSGNTIYF.

The V call is TRBV5-1, the J call TRBJ1-5; D perhaps matches TRBD1 (6 bases). Germline V gene data show CDR1 as SGHRS and CDR2 as YFSETQ. Trimming cost V 0 bases and J 4 bases, with 8 bases left between them. The length of the CDR3 is 14 residues. The CDR3: CASSLGTANQPQHF. In DNA, the CDR3 is TGCGCCAGCAGCTTGGGGACAGCTAATCAGCCCCAGCATTTT.

Only a few counts were recorded for this clone. The V call is TRBV19, the J call TRBJ2-1; a possible D gene is TRBD2 (5 bases). V was shortened by 1 base and J by 9 bases, with 16 bases between the two germline ends. The CDR3 is 15 amino acids. Germline CDR1 LNHDA, CDR2 SQIVND (reference sequence). For the CDR3, the DNA is TGTGCCAGTAGTATAGTTGCGGGCCCGGCGGGTGAGCAGTTCTTC. Amino acid sequence: CASSIVAGPAGEQFF.

This chain links TRBV13 with TRBJ2-2; possibly TRBD2 for D (7 bases). V was shortened by 5 bases and J by 5 bases, with 15 bases between the two germline ends. The CDR3 extends over 15 amino acids. Germline-derived CDR1 and CDR2 are PRHDT and FYEKMQ (reference sequence). CDR3 protein: CASSPLGGVTGELFF. CDR3 in DNA: TGTGCCAGCAGCCCCTTAGGGGGGGTAACCGGGGAGCTGTTTTTT.

CDR3 protein: CASSQALANYGYTF. Here the CDR3 DNA reads TGTGCCAGCAGCCAAGCCCTAGCTAACTATGGCTACACCTTC. This rearrangement joins TRBV3-1 (or the pseudogene TRBV3-2) to TRBJ1-2; D is unclear. Germline V gene data show CDR1 as LGHDT and CDR2 as YNNKEL (reference sequence). The CDR3 contains 14 residues. The V end was cut by 1 base, the J end by 0 bases, with 6 bases between.

The sample holds a few counts of this clone. V and J are TRBV5-8 and TRBJ1-5; 10 bases align to TRBD1. CDR1 and CDR2 (germline): SGHTS, YDEGEE. This CDR3 is built from 15 residues. Germline trimming cut 4 bases from V and 2 bases from J; bases unmatched to any gene: 3. The CDR3 DNA follows: TGTGCCAGCAGCAGGGGACAGGGGCGCAATCAGCCCCAGCATTTT. Its translation is CASSRGQGRNQPQHF.

This sequence joins TRBV7-8 and TRBJ2-7; 11 nucleotides match TRBD2. Germline values: CDR1 SGHVS, CDR2 FQNEAQ. The CDR3 is made up of 16 amino acids. Unmatched junction bases numbered 8, after V lost 3 bases and J lost 4 bases. The CDR3 DNA is TGTGCCAGCAGCTTTAGAACCGGGACTAGCGGATACGAGCAGTACTTC. This sequence encodes CASSFRTGTSGYEQYF.

V gene TRBV4-1 combines with J gene TRBJ1-1; 9 bases are a match to TRBD1. Germline CDR1 is MGHRA and CDR2 is YSYEKL. This CDR3 has 15 residues. V lost 0 bases to trimming and J lost 11 bases; unmatched junction nucleotides: 10. CDR3 sequence (DNA): TGCGCCAGCAGCCAAGAGGGAACCGGGACAGGGAGGGCTTTCTTT. It translates to CASSQEGTGTGRAFF.

The chain employs TRBV5-1 and TRBJ2-7; 9 bases map to TRBD1. The V segment lost 0 bases and the J segment 4 bases; nucleotides outside the gene matches: 2. Germline V lookup: CDR1 SGHRS, CDR2 YFSETQ. This CDR3 has 14 residues. CDR3 protein: CASSLAGQGYEQYF. The CDR3 bases are TGCGCCAGCAGCTTGGCGGGACAGGGTTACGAGCAGTACTTC.

The chain couples TRBV18 to TRBJ2-1; 8 positions match TRBD1. The germline V gene encodes CDR1 KGHSH and CDR2 LQKENI. The V segment lost 2 bases and the J segment 7 bases; nucleotides outside the gene matches: 4. The CDR3 has 14 amino acids. The CDR3 region has the DNA TGTGCCAGCTCACCAGAGACAGGGGTAAATGAGCAGTTCTTC. Protein sequence: CASSPETGVNEQFF.

The V and J genes are TRBV28 and TRBJ1-1; D gene uncertain. CDR1 and CDR2 from the germline V gene are MDHEN and SYDVKM. The CDR3 runs 17 residues. V gave up 3 bases and J gave up 4 bases, with 21 bases separating them. The DNA for the CDR3 is TGTGCCAGCAGTTTTCGAGGGCGGGCCTTAGGCCCCACTGAAGCTTTCTTT. Its translation: CASSFRGRALGPTEAFF.

This rearrangement joins TRBV24-1 to TRBJ2-3; D is perhaps TRBD1 (6 bases). The CDR3 totals 15 residues. Germline lookup yields CDR1 KGHDR and CDR2 SFDVKD. The germline V and J ends were trimmed by 7 bases and 1 base, with 14 bases remaining between them. The CDR3: CATSARQVGTDTQYF. For the CDR3, the DNA is TGTGCCACCAGCGCCCGACAGGTAGGCACAGATACGCAGTATTTT.

J is TRBJ2-1 and V is TRBV18, with D perhaps matching TRBD2 (7 bases). Trimming took off 0 bases at V and 4 bases at J, with 16 bases between the two ends. The V gene's germline CDR1 is KGHSH and CDR2 LQKENI. The CDR3 has 17 amino acids. This chain's CDR3 is CASSPPEAGAMYNEQFF. The CDR3 nucleotides read TGTGCCAGCTCACCACCGGAGGCGGGGGCCATGTACAATGAGCAGTTCTTC.

The chain uses TRBV11-2 and TRBJ2-6; perhaps TRBD2 as D (5 bases). This CDR3 spans 15 amino acids. V was clipped by 4 bases and J by 6 bases, with 13 bases between them. CDR1 and CDR2 (germline): SGHAT, FQNNGV. This CDR3 reads CASSSGLPTANVLTF. The CDR3 coding sequence is TGTGCCAGCAGCTCCGGACTCCCTACGGCCAACGTCCTGACTTTC.

CDR3 sequence reads: CASSQPGQLLYTF. DNA for the CDR3: TGTGCCAGCAGCCAACCCGGACAGCTACTCTACACCTTC. The chain links TRBV12-3 or TRBV12-4 to TRBJ1-2; maybe TRBD1 (6 bases). Trimming pared 6 bases from V and 10 bases from J, leaving 18 bases between. The CDR3 is 13 amino acids.

This chain connects TRBV6-6 to TRBJ2-7; 9 nucleotides agree with TRBD2. Losses at the gene ends were 5 bases for V and 2 bases for J; bases not matched to a gene: 16. The germline gives CDR1 MNHNY, CDR2 SVGAGI (reference sequence). The CDR3 is made up of 18 amino acids. CDR3 region: CASSPHGSGGPSAYEQYF. The CDR3 nucleotides are TGTGCCAGCAGTCCCCACGGTAGCGGGGGCCCCTCGGCCTACGAGCAGTACTTC.

This chain uses TRBV5-4 with TRBJ1-1, with 8 bases that match TRBD1. The CDR3 loop spans 15 amino acids. Germline CDR1 is SGHNT and CDR2 is YYREEE (reference sequence). Losses at the gene ends were 0 bases for V and 3 bases for J; bases not matched to a gene: 4. The CDR3 loop reads CASSLVFRGHTEAFF. As DNA, the CDR3 is TGTGCCAGCAGCTTGGTATTCAGGGGGCACACTGAAGCTTTCTTT.

There are a few counts of this clone. This chain uses TRBV2 with TRBJ1-5, with a weak D call TRBD1 (6 bases). CDR1 is SNHLY, CDR2 FYNNEI, per germline. The CDR3 loop spans 13 amino acids. Trimming took 4 bases from V and 6 from J, leaving 10 bases between them. The CDR3: CASSGGPGQPQHF. In DNA, the CDR3 is TGTGCCAGCAGTGGGGGGCCGGGTCAGCCCCAGCATTTT.

The chain links TRBV3-1 (or the pseudogene TRBV3-2) to TRBJ1-2; the D is unclear. From germline, CDR1 is LGHDT and CDR2 YNNKEL (reference sequence). The CDR3 spans 13 residues. V lost 6 bases, J lost 2 bases, and 10 bases lay in between. In DNA, the CDR3 is TGTGCCAGCAGTTCCCAGGAAAACTATGGCTACACCTTC. Its translation: CASSSQENYGYTF.